A single sample is the source of the 32 T cell receptor beta chains below, sequenced in a study of cytomegalovirus exposure and HLA in healthy donors. Primers included in the PCR were 60 Vbeta and 13 Jbeta primers. The repertoire was sequenced with immunoSEQ multiplex PCR; TCRdb's copy has only in-frame clones and lacks some. Here the sample spans 130,000 to 150,000 clones, 73% being singletons. Material for sequencing was PBMCs. The receptors here all came from a woman aged 35 to 49 in good health and CMV-seronegative.

The CDR3 sequence: CASGFTGMVPNEQFF. CDR3 coding DNA: TGCGCCAGCGGATTCACGGGGATGGTCCCCAATGAGCAGTTCTTC. This rearrangement joins TRBV5-1 to TRBJ2-1; the D gene is possibly TRBD2 (5 bases). This CDR3 is built from 15 residues. From germline, CDR1 is SGHRS and CDR2 YFSETQ. V was clipped by 7 bases and J by 6 bases, with 20 bases between them.

The chain uses TRBV25-1 and TRBJ1-1; weak D call: TRBD1 (6 bases). From germline, CDR1 is MGHDK and CDR2 SYGVNS. The V gene lost 5 bases and the J gene lost 6 bases, with 16 bases spanning the gap. The CDR3 is 14 amino acids. DNA of the CDR3: TGTGCCAGCAGTTATACAGGGATATTAGCTGAAGCTTTCTTT. Protein sequence: CASSYTGILAEAFF.

This chain links TRBV6-5 with TRBJ1-1, with 9 bases fitting TRBD1. This CDR3 has 14 residues. The V gene's germline CDR1 is MNHEY and CDR2 SVGAGI. The trim removed 6 bases at V and 5 bases at J, leaving 7 bases unmatched. The DNA of the CDR3 is TGTGCCAGCAGGAGGACAGGGGAGTGGACTGAAGCTTTCTTT. As protein: CASRRTGEWTEAFF.

The V call is TRBV19, the J call TRBJ2-1; 10 nucleotides agree with TRBD1. Germline V gives CDR1 LNHDA, CDR2 SQIVND (reference sequence). The CDR3 has 15 amino acids. V lost 7 bases and J lost 5; bases outside the gene matches: 8. This CDR3 reads CASTPGQGRHNEQFF. The CDR3, as DNA: TGTGCCAGTACACCGGGACAGGGGCGGCACAATGAGCAGTTCTTC.

V usage is TRBV6-1 and J usage is TRBJ1-1; 10 nucleotides align to TRBD1. V was clipped by 6 bases and J by 6 bases; unmatched bases: 7. The CDR3 loop spans 14 amino acids. Germline V gives CDR1 MNHNS, CDR2 SASEGT. CDR3 loop: CASRRTGGESEAFF. CDR3 in DNA: TGTGCCAGCAGGAGGACAGGGGGGGAGTCTGAAGCTTTCTTT.

This chain connects TRBV27 to TRBJ1-5, with TRBD1 as a possible D gene (6 bases). The CDR3 has 16 amino acids. V gave up 5 bases and J gave up 3 bases, with 17 bases separating them. Per the germline V gene, CDR1 is MNHEY and CDR2 is SMNVEV (reference sequence). CDR3 amino acids: CASSPGWGTLNQPQHF. CDR3 nucleotides: TGTGCCAGCAGTCCCGGTTGGGGGACACTCAATCAGCCCCAGCATTTT.

The chain employs TRBV7-2 and TRBJ1-1; maybe TRBD1 (6 bases). Looked up from germline, CDR1 is SGHTA and CDR2 is FQGNSA. The CDR3 is 17 residues long. The ends were cut back, 6 bases at V and 1 base at J, with 21 bases in the middle. This chain's CDR3 is CASRYTGTPGANTEAFF. CDR3 bases: TGTGCCAGCAGATACACAGGGACCCCTGGGGCGAACACTGAAGCTTTCTTT.

The chain carries TRBV19 and TRBJ2-7, with 8 bases aligning to TRBD2. Germline-derived CDR1 and CDR2 are LNHDA and SQIVND (reference sequence). V trimming: 4 bases; J trimming: 5 bases; junction bases outside the gene matches: 7. This CDR3 contains 14 residues. CDR3 coding DNA: TGTGCCAGTAGTACAACGGGGGGGCTTGACGAGCAGTACGTC. As protein: CASSTTGGLDEQYV.

The V gene is TRBV27, the J gene TRBJ2-5; D perhaps matches TRBD2 (5 bases). This CDR3 has 13 residues. Germline V gene sequence: CDR1 MNHEY, CDR2 SMNVEV (reference sequence). Trimming left V 5 bases short and J 1 base short, with 8 bases between. CDR3 bases: TGTGCCAGCAGTCGGAGGACCCAAGAGACCCAGTACTTC. Translation: CASSRRTQETQYF.

In this sample, this clone turned up a few times. The CDR3 DNA is TGTGCCAGCAGTGAAATAATGAACACTGAAGCTTTCTTT. The encoded protein is CASSEIMNTEAFF. The chain has TRBV6-1 and TRBJ1-1; the D is unclear. This CDR3 has 13 amino acids. Germline V gives CDR1 MNHNS, CDR2 SASEGT. Deletions cut 2 bases from V and 0 bases from J, with 4 bases between.

The chain joins TRBV28 to TRBJ1-1, with D possibly matching TRBD1 (6 bases). V was pared by 2 bases and J by 4 bases, with 11 bases between. Germline V gives CDR1 MDHEN, CDR2 SYDVKM. The CDR3 runs 14 residues. DNA of the CDR3: TGTGCCAGCAGTTTAGGGGGGGCGTCCACTGAAGCTTTCTTT. Encoded protein: CASSLGGASTEAFF.

Note on this clone: A far larger clone is only one base removed, so a read error is likely. The chain employs TRBV6-1 and TRBJ1-2; possibly TRBD1 for D (6 bases). The CDR3 extends over 13 amino acids. CDR1 is MNHNS, CDR2 SASEGT, per germline. The CDR3 loop reads CAGRHRQTGGYTF. Here the CDR3 DNA reads TGTGCCGGCAGGCACCGCCAGACAGGAGGCTACACCTTC.

V is TRBV5-1 and J is TRBJ2-2, with a tentative D call TRBD2 (5 bases). This CDR3 region has 15 residues. Deletions cut 1 base from V and 4 bases from J, with 11 bases between. The germline V gene has CDR1 SGHRS and CDR2 YFSETQ. CDR3 nucleotide sequence: TGCGCCAGCAGCTTGCGGACGGAGGCCACCGGGGAGCTGTTTTTT. This codes for CASSLRTEATGELFF. Combining the CDR3 with reference TRBV5-1 and TRBJ2-2 gives the whole variable domain KAGVTQTPRYLIKTRGQQVTLSCSPISGHRSVSWYQQTPGQGLQFLFEYFSETQRNKGNFPGRFSGRQFSNSRSEMNVSTLELGDSALYLCASSLRTEATGELFFGEGSRLTVL.

The rearrangement uses TRBV29-1 and TRBJ1-3; D unresolved. The CDR3 spans 13 residues. Trimming cost V 3 bases and J 1 base, with 7 bases left between them. Germline-derived CDR1 and CDR2 are SQVTM and ANQGSEA. The CDR3 nucleotides read TGCAGCGTTGATCCCGGTTCTGGAAACACCATATATTTT. Its protein product is CSVDPGSGNTIYF.

The gene calls are TRBV4-2 and TRBJ2-3; 8 bases line up with TRBD2. CDR1 LGHNA and CDR2 YNFKEQ come from the germline V gene. The CDR3 consists of 15 residues. The V gene end was trimmed by 1 base and the J gene end by 4 bases; junction bases not matched to a gene: 4. The CDR3 spells CASSQGGGQADTQYF. In DNA form, the CDR3 reads TGTGCCAGCAGCCAAGGCGGGGGGCAGGCAGATACGCAGTATTTT.

The rearrangement links TRBV18 to TRBJ1-5; the match to TRBD1 covers 7 bases. J lost 5 bases, V lost 4 bases, and 8 bases had no gene match. Germline CDR1 is KGHSH and CDR2 is LQKENI. The CDR3 spans 15 residues. The CDR3: CASSQSGTEYQPQHF. CDR3 nucleotide sequence: TGTGCCAGCTCACAATCCGGGACAGAGTATCAGCCCCAGCATTTT.

The chain employs TRBV25-1 and TRBJ1-6; D is perhaps TRBD1 (5 bases). In germline, CDR1 is MGHDK, CDR2 SYGVNS. The ends were cut back, 5 bases at V and 8 bases at J, with 13 bases in the middle. The CDR3 runs to 14 residues. The CDR3 DNA reads as TGTGCCAGCAGTCCAACCGGGGGTGATTCACCCCTCCACTTT. Its translation is CASSPTGGDSPLHF.

This clone has only one observation. The V call is TRBV5-4, the J call TRBJ2-3; weak D call: TRBD1 (6 bases). This CDR3 comprises 14 residues. Looked up from germline, CDR1 is SGHNT and CDR2 is YYREEE (reference sequence). V lost 4 bases to trimming and J lost 0 bases, with 9 bases between them. DNA for the CDR3: TGTGCCAGCAGCCAGGACAGAAGCACAGATACGCAGTATTTT. This gives the protein CASSQDRSTDTQYF. The full variable domain, in which reference TRBV5-4 and TRBJ2-3 provide the parts outside the CDR3, is ETGVTQSPTHLIKTRGQQVTLRCSSQSGHNTVSWYQQALGQGPQFIFQYYREEENGRGNFPPRFSGLQFPNYSSELNVNALELDDSALYLCASSQDRSTDTQYFGPGTRLTVL.

The V gene is TRBV2, the J gene TRBJ2-5; a possible D gene is TRBD2 (5 bases). The ends were cut back, 1 base at V and 5 bases at J, with 8 bases in the middle. CDR3 length equals 13 residues. CDR1 and CDR2 from the germline V gene are SNHLY and FYNNEI. The CDR3 loop reads CASSEGGLETQYF. DNA for the CDR3: TGTGCCAGCAGTGAAGGCGGGTTGGAGACCCAGTACTTC.

In DNA, the CDR3 is TGTGCCAGCAGACTACCTGAAGGGAGTGGGGAAAACATTCAGTACTTC. Protein product: CASRLPEGSGENIQYF. The chain recombines TRBV28 with TRBJ2-4; D perhaps matches TRBD2 (5 bases). CDR1 is MDHEN and CDR2 is SYDVKM in the germline V gene. This CDR3 comprises 16 residues. Trimming pared 6 bases from V and 5 bases from J, leaving 20 bases between.

The chain uses TRBV28 and TRBJ1-6, with 8 bases identical to TRBD1. CDR3 length: 14 amino acids. Trimming at V came to 7 bases and at J to 7 bases, leaving 6 bases not matched to a gene. Germline assignment: CDR1 MDHEN and CDR2 SYDVKM. The CDR3 reads CASILRGRNSPLHF. The CDR3 nucleotides read TGTGCCAGCATACTCAGGGGGCGCAATTCACCCCTCCACTTT.

This rearrangement joins TRBV19 to TRBJ1-2; possible D gene TRBD1, 6 bases. V lost 2 bases to trimming and J lost 3 bases, with 7 bases between them. Germline CDR1 is LNHDA and CDR2 is SQIVND (reference sequence). This CDR3 region has 13 residues. The CDR3 sequence is CASSIPGDYGYTF. The CDR3 region has the DNA TGTGCCAGTAGTATACCAGGGGACTATGGCTACACCTTC.

The V and J genes are TRBV6-1 and TRBJ1-5; D possibly corresponds to TRBD1 (6 bases). This CDR3 comprises 15 residues. Germline V gene sequence: CDR1 MNHNS, CDR2 SASEGT. Trimming shortened V by 4 bases and J by 0 bases, and 10 bases separated the two germline ends. This chain's CDR3 is CASSAGDISNQPQHF. CDR3 nucleotide sequence: TGTGCCAGCAGTGCCGGGGACATTAGCAATCAGCCCCAGCATTTT.

The chain is built from TRBV27 and TRBJ2-5; D perhaps matches TRBD2 (5 bases). The J call may be wrong; the DNA end is better matched by TRBJ2-7. This CDR3 region has 14 residues. CDR1 MNHEY and CDR2 SMNVEV come from the germline V gene (reference sequence). The CDR3 loop reads CASSYSLEAAEQYF. The CDR3 DNA follows: TGTGCCAGCAGTTACTCGCTGGAGGCGGCCGAGCAGTACTTC.

This clone was counted between two and nine times. The chain is built from TRBV5-5 and TRBJ1-1, with TRBD1 matching 8 bases. V gave up 3 bases and J gave up 1 base; unmatched junction bases: 11. Germline V gives CDR1 SGHKS, CDR2 YYEKEE (reference sequence). The length of the CDR3 is 17 residues. The CDR3 coding sequence is TGTGCCAGCAGCTCACCGTCCCGGGACAGGTCGAACACTGAAGCTTTCTTT. Its protein product is CASSSPSRDRSNTEAFF.

V usage is TRBV7-6 and J usage is TRBJ1-1; 11 bases fit TRBD1. Germline CDR1 SGHVS, CDR2 FNYEAQ. CDR3 size: 14 residues. The J segment lost 4 bases and the V segment lost 4 bases, leaving 2 bases of the junction unmatched. The CDR3 reads CASSSGTGGTEAFF. CDR3 coding DNA: TGTGCCAGCAGCTCGGGGACAGGGGGCACTGAAGCTTTCTTT.

This clone was observed a handful of times. The chain is built from TRBV6-5 and TRBJ1-5; D not certain. Germline CDR1 is MNHEY and CDR2 is SVGAGI. The CDR3 has 14 residues. Trimming shortened V by 3 bases and J by 4 bases, and 10 bases separated the two germline ends. Written as DNA, the CDR3 is TGTGCCAGCAGTTATCGGTCCGATAATCAGCCCCAGCATTTT. Translated, it gives CASSYRSDNQPQHF.

With respect to this clone: Its ends do not fully match the called genes, so a read error is possible. The CDR3 sequence: CASSLGTSKDTQYF. Here the CDR3 DNA reads TGCGCCAGCAGCTTGGGGACTAGCAAAGATACGCAGTATTTT. The chain carries TRBV5-1 and TRBJ2-3; 8 bases align to TRBD2. The CDR3 loop spans 14 amino acids. Germline V gene data show CDR1 as SGHRS and CDR2 as YFSETQ. The full variable domain, rest sourced from reference TRBV5-1 and TRBJ2-3, is KAGVTQTPRYLIKTRGQQVTLSCSPISGHRSVSWYQQTPGQGLQFLFEYFSETQRNKGNFPGRFSGRQFSNSRSEMNVSTLELGDSALYLCASSLGTSKDTQYFGPGTRLTVL.

The rearrangement joins TRBV5-6 to TRBJ2-5, with 10 bases aligning to TRBD2. Looked up from germline, CDR1 is SGHDT and CDR2 is YYEEEE. The V segment lost 6 bases and the J segment 9 bases; nucleotides outside the gene matches: 14. The CDR3 is made up of 15 amino acids. The CDR3 sequence: CASTHRTSGFGAQYF. DNA of the CDR3: TGTGCCAGCACTCATCGGACTAGCGGCTTTGGGGCCCAGTACTTC.

This clone was seen a handful of times. This sequence joins TRBV4-1 and TRBJ2-5; no clear D. Germline CDR1 is MGHRA and CDR2 is YSYEKL. Trimming shortened V by 0 bases and J by 5 bases, and 7 bases separated the two germline ends. CDR3 length: 13 amino acids. DNA of the CDR3: TGCGCCAGCAGCCAAGAACCCAGGGAGACCCAGTACTTC. It is translated as CASSQEPRETQYF.

This clone was seen a few times. This chain connects TRBV6-5 to TRBJ2-1; 7 nucleotides line up with TRBD2. J lost 5 bases, V lost 11 bases, and 6 bases had no gene match. The CDR3 contains 12 residues. Looked up from germline, CDR1 is MNHEY and CDR2 is SVGAGI. The CDR3 region is CAFLGLNNEQFF. The CDR3, as DNA: TGTGCCTTCTTGGGACTAAACAATGAGCAGTTCTTC.

The V gene is TRBV7-2, the J gene TRBJ1-2; D ambiguous. Germline CDR1 SGHTA, CDR2 FQGNSA. Trimming left V 3 bases short and J 8 bases short, with 13 bases between. The CDR3 spans 13 residues. Here the CDR3 reads CASSFSGYGGYTF. The CDR3 region has the DNA TGTGCCAGCAGCTTTTCGGGATATGGGGGCTACACCTTC.